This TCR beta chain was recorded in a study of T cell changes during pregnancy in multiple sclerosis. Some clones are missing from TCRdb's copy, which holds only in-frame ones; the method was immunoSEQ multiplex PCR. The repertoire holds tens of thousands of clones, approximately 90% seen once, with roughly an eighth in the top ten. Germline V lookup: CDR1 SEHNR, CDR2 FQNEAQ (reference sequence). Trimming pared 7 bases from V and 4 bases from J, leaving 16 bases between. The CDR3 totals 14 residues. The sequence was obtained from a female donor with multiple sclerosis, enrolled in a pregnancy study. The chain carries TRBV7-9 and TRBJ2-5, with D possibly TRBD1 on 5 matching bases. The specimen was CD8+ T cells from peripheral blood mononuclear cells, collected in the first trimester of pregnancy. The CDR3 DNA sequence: TGTGCCAGCACTTGGCAGGGTTCTTTAGAGACCCAGTACTTC. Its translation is CASTWQGSLETQYF. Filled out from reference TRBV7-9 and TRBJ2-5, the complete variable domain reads DTGVSQNPRHKITKRGQNVTFRCDPISEHNRLYWYRQTLGQGPEFLTYFQNEAQLEKSRLLSDRFSAERPKGSFSTLEIQRTEQGDSAMYLCASTWQGSLETQYFGPGTRLLVL.